Below, 10 T cell receptor beta chains from the same sample are listed, as sequenced in a study of T cells expressing NK-cell markers. No DNA is given; TCRdb re-called the 5' RACE reads and lists each CDR3 protein once. This sample contains 150,000 to 180,000 distinct CDR3 sequences. Sequencing was carried out using blood T cells: a sorted CD56 or NKG2C T cell subset, CD4+ or CD8+ T cells, or bulk PBMC T cells (not recorded which). The receptor source for this set is a woman in her fifties or sixties in good health.

Here the CDR3 reads CASSVQGNTYEQYF. The chain carries TRBV9 and TRBJ2-7; TCRdb designates TRBD1, a call that cannot be tested without DNA. Looked up from germline, CDR1 is SGDLS and CDR2 is YYNGEE. This CDR3 has 14 amino acids.

This chain uses TRBV24-1 with TRBJ2-3; TCRdb selects TRBD2, and the lack of DNA leaves this call unchecked. Germline CDR1 reads KGHDR; CDR2 reads SFDVKD. This CDR3 has 18 amino acids. The CDR3 loop is CATSDPGEREFDTDTQYF.

The J gene is TRBJ2-3, the V gene TRBV3-1; the D call of TRBD2 rests on TCRdb alone, since no DNA is present to check it. The CDR3 has 17 amino acids. The germline CDR1 and CDR2 sequences are LGHDT and YNNKEL (reference sequence). The CDR3: CASSPYRLAEGTDTQYF.

The chain links TRBV15 to TRBJ2-2; the TCRdb D gene call, TRBD2, has no DNA to confirm it. CDR3 length: 15 amino acids. Germline values: CDR1 LNHNV, CDR2 YYDKDF (reference sequence). The CDR3: CATSFRTIPPGELFF.

This chain joins TRBV6-5 and TRBJ2-1. The CDR3 extends over 13 amino acids. Germline CDR1 is MNHEY and CDR2 is SVGAGI. CDR3: CASSYGVGWEQFF.

The rearrangement uses TRBV7-2 and TRBJ1-1. Germline V gives CDR1 SGHTA, CDR2 FQGNSA. This CDR3 has 14 residues. CDR3 in amino acids: CASSWGGWDTEAFF.

The CDR3 spells CSAWTSGASTDTQYF. The rearrangement joins TRBV29-1 to TRBJ2-3; the TCRdb D gene call, TRBD2, has no DNA to confirm it. Germline CDR1 is SQVTM and CDR2 is ANQGSEA. The CDR3 is 15 amino acids.

The J gene is TRBJ2-7, the V gene TRBV11-2. CDR1 SGHAT and CDR2 FQNNGV come from the germline V gene. The CDR3 contains 16 residues. The chain's CDR3 is CASSPHTGGSPYEQYF. The whole variable domain, remainder taken from reference TRBV11-2 and TRBJ2-7, is EAGVAQSPRYKIIEKRQSVAFWCNPISGHATLYWYQQILGQGPKLLIQFQNNGVVDDSQLPKDRFSAERLKGVDSTLKIQPAKLEDSAVYLCASSPHTGGSPYEQYFGPGTRLTVT.

This chain connects TRBV27 to TRBJ2-7; the D call of TRBD1 rests on TCRdb alone, since no DNA is present to check it. This CDR3 is built from 14 residues. CDR1 and CDR2 (germline): MNHEY, SMNVEV (reference sequence). Here the CDR3 reads CASSYGTGTKEQYF.

The chain is built from TRBV10-1 and TRBJ2-2; TCRdb proposes TRBD1, but this gene call is untestable without DNA. The germline gives CDR1 WNHNN, CDR2 SYGVQD (reference sequence). The CDR3 has 17 amino acids. This chain's CDR3 is CASSESYRGYDTGELFF.